Presented here are 20 T cell receptor beta chains from one specimen sequenced in a study of vaccination and CD4 T cells after COVID-19 (dated by TCRdb to between 2021 and 2023). The treatment or condition tag for this specimen amounts to: approximately 9-day PBMC culture with coronavirus spike peptide pools or control peptides (ViraFEST assay). Library creation used PCR. TCRdb records Illumina iSeq 100 as the sequencer. At the Johns Hopkins FTIC core, DNA from the cultured CD4+ T cells underwent TCR sequencing with the Oncomine TCR Beta short-read assay. Using fastp at Q25 and MiXCR, TCRdb reprocessed the public reads and kept productive beta chains. Identical CDR3 proteins give one entry, which carries the most common genes and DNA. The sample table holds around 15,000 distinct CDR3 sequences, of which 65% to 80% were seen once. The ten biggest clones cover 18% of the sample. No antigens are known for them.

Sequenced material: CD4+ T cells from blood, cultured in vitro. All receptors come from a human donor who had recovered from COVID-19.

The chain recombines TRBV27 with TRBJ1-5; D gene uncertain. Deletions cut 3 bases from V and 0 bases from J, with 15 bases between. Germline loops: CDR1 MNHEY, CDR2 SMNVEV (reference sequence). The CDR3 loop spans 17 amino acids. CDR3 DNA sequence: TGTGCCAGCAGTTTCTTTGGAACCCCGAATAGCAATCAGCCCCAGCATTTT. Translating it yields CASSFFGTPNSNQPQHF.

The chain has TRBV6-2 or TRBV6-3 and TRBJ1-2; D remains unclear. The CDR3 has 14 amino acids. Germline V gene sequence: CDR1 MNHEY, CDR2 SVGEGT. Trimming removed 6 bases at V and 6 bases at J, with 17 bases between. The CDR3 reads CASRSVGVLHGYTF. The DNA for the CDR3 is TGTGCCAGCAGGTCGGTTGGGGTCCTCCATGGCTACACCTTC.

This chain joins TRBV7-3 and TRBJ2-2; D gene ambiguous. The V end was cut by 5 bases, the J end by 7 bases, with 8 bases between. The CDR3 spans 12 residues. Germline V gene sequence: CDR1 SGHTA, CDR2 FQGTGA. CDR3 protein: CASSPVDGELFF. The CDR3 DNA reads TGTGCCAGCAGCCCGGTAGACGGGGAGCTGTTTTTT. The full variable domain, its missing parts supplied by reference TRBV7-3 and TRBJ2-2, is GAGVSQTPSNKVTEKGKYVELRCDPISGHTALYWYRQSLGQGPEFLIYFQGTGAADDSGLPNDRFFAVRPEGSVSTLKIQRTERGDSAVYLCASSPVDGELFFGEGSRLTVL.

The chain recombines TRBV11-2 with TRBJ1-1; D not certain. CDR3 length equals 11 residues. Per the germline V gene, CDR1 is SGHAT and CDR2 is FQNNGV. Trimming removed 1 base at V and 12 bases at J, with 9 bases between. CDR3 DNA sequence: TGTGCCAGCAGCTTAGTTCTGGGGTCTTTCTTT. Protein: CASSLVLGSFF.

The chain uses TRBV10-3 and TRBJ1-1, with D perhaps TRBD1 (6 bases). Germline lookup yields CDR1 ENHRY and CDR2 SYGVKD. Trimming took off 6 bases at V and 11 bases at J, with 19 bases between the two ends. The CDR3 has 13 residues. Written as DNA, the CDR3 is TGTGCCATCAGGGAGACAGGCACGGGAGGGGCTTTCTTT. Protein: CAIRETGTGGAFF.

V usage is TRBV6-2 or TRBV6-3 and J usage is TRBJ2-7, with unresolved D. This CDR3 has 14 amino acids. The germline CDR1 and CDR2 sequences are MNHEY and SVGEGT. V was cut by 2 bases and J by 2 bases, with 10 bases left in between. As DNA, the CDR3 is TGTGCCAGCAGTTACGGAAACCCTCCCTACGAGCAGTACTTC. Translation: CASSYGNPPYEQYF.

The chain links TRBV5-6 to TRBJ2-1; 8 bases are shared with TRBD2. The CDR3 contains 15 residues. Germline V gene lookup returns CDR1 SGHDT and CDR2 YYEEEE. Trimming removed 0 bases from V and 6 bases from J; junction bases left unmatched: 5. The CDR3: CASSLVYSGSNEQFF. The CDR3 DNA follows: TGTGCCAGCAGCTTGGTGTACAGCGGGAGCAATGAGCAGTTCTTC.

The table lists this clonotype with a few counts. The chain carries TRBV19 and TRBJ1-2; D ambiguous. CDR3 length equals 15 residues. The germline V and J ends were trimmed by 4 bases and 4 bases, with 16 bases remaining between them. Germline-derived CDR1 and CDR2 are LNHDA and SQIVND (reference sequence). This chain's CDR3 is CASSNVAGEGYGYTF. The CDR3 DNA is TGTGCCAGTAGTAATGTGGCAGGCGAAGGCTATGGCTACACCTTC.

The chain employs TRBV6-4 and TRBJ1-1; D not resolved. Germline loops: CDR1 MRHNA, CDR2 SNTAGT. The CDR3 sequence is 16 residues long. Trimming took off 0 bases at V and 3 bases at J, with 14 bases between the two ends. The CDR3 DNA reads TGTGCCAGCAGTGACTCGAAGTTTTCCACGGACACTGAAGCTTTCTTT. Translation gives CASSDSKFSTDTEAFF.

V is TRBV11-2 and J is TRBJ2-2; D gene uncertain. With 5 bases removed from V and 0 bases from J, the gap between germline ends came to 7 bases. The germline gives CDR1 SGHAT, CDR2 FQNNGV. The CDR3 is 14 amino acids. CDR3 amino acids: CASSLYTNTGELFF. In DNA, the CDR3 is TGTGCCAGCAGCCTGTATACGAACACCGGGGAGCTGTTTTTT.

V usage is TRBV20-1 and J usage is TRBJ1-1; possibly TRBD1 for D (5 bases). With 1 base removed from V and 0 bases from J, the gap between germline ends came to 30 bases. The CDR3 has 21 residues. Germline V CDR1 and CDR2: DFQATT, SNEGSKA (reference sequence). DNA for the CDR3: TGCAGTGCTAGAGGTTGGGATTTGATCTCAGGACACGAACCAATGAACACTGAAGCTTTCTTT. Its translation: CSARGWDLISGHEPMNTEAFF.

The chain recombines TRBV6-1 with TRBJ2-2; perhaps TRBD2 as D (5 bases). The CDR3 is 14 residues long. The germline V gene encodes CDR1 MNHNS and CDR2 SASEGT. V was shortened by 2 bases and J by 8 bases, with 12 bases between the two germline ends. In nucleotides, the CDR3 is TGTGCCAGCAGTGAAATGCTAGCAAATGGGGAGCTGTTTTTT. Its translation: CASSEMLANGELFF.

This chain connects TRBV30 to TRBJ1-5; the D gene is possibly TRBD1 (6 bases). This CDR3 spans 14 amino acids. Germline lookup yields CDR1 GTSNPN and CDR2 SVGIG (reference sequence). Between the trimmed V and J ends, which lost 5 bases and 0 bases, there was a span of 11 bases. CDR3 amino acids: CAWAPGHSNQPQHF. The CDR3 DNA reads as TGTGCCTGGGCCCCGGGACATAGCAATCAGCCCCAGCATTTT.

The chain links TRBV20-1 to TRBJ1-2; D perhaps matches TRBD1 (5 bases). CDR1 and CDR2 (germline): DFQATT, SNEGSKA (reference sequence). The CDR3 loop spans 12 amino acids. The V end lost 3 bases, the J end lost 8 bases, and 13 bases lay between the germline ends. The CDR3 DNA reads TGCAGTGCTAGTTGGACACGGAGCGGCTACACCTTC. Its translation is CSASWTRSGYTF.

In its sample, this clonotype was seen a few times. The V call is TRBV6-1, the J call TRBJ1-3; D uncertain. The CDR3 extends over 14 amino acids. V was shortened by 6 bases and J by 0 bases, with 9 bases between the two germline ends. Germline V CDR1 and CDR2: MNHNS, SASEGT. The CDR3 here is CASRPLSSGNTIYF. The CDR3, as DNA: TGTGCCAGCAGGCCACTGAGCTCTGGAAACACCATATATTTT.

This clonotype was seen a handful of times. The rearrangement uses TRBV6-1 and TRBJ2-3, with unresolved D. There are 13 residues in the CDR3. V dropped 7 bases and J dropped 0 bases, with 8 bases sitting between them. Germline V gene data show CDR1 as MNHNS and CDR2 as SASEGT. The CDR3 nucleotides read TGTGCCAGCACAGTCACTAGCACAGATACGCAGTATTTT. Translated, it gives CASTVTSTDTQYF.

Note on this clonotype: An end of the junction does not agree with germline; a read error may underlie this. V and J are TRBV2 and TRBJ2-4; no definite D call. The CDR3 contains 16 residues. Germline V gives CDR1 SNHLY, CDR2 FYNNEI. CDR3 loop: CASMISPPVPKNIQCF. CDR3 in DNA: TGTGCCAGCATGATTTCACCGCCAGTCCCCAAAAACATTCAGTGCTTC.

V is TRBV28 and J is TRBJ2-2, with no clear D. V was trimmed by 0 bases and J by 2 bases, leaving 10 bases between them. Germline CDR1 and CDR2: MDHEN and SYDVKM. This CDR3 has 16 residues. As DNA, the CDR3 is TGTGCCAGCAGTTTATGGCCGTACAGTAACACCGGGGAGCTGTTTTTT. It translates to CASSLWPYSNTGELFF.

The chain joins TRBV7-9 to TRBJ2-2; TRBD1 aligns across 7 bases. Germline V gene data show CDR1 as SEHNR and CDR2 as FQNEAQ (reference sequence). V trimming: 5 bases; J trimming: 7 bases; junction bases outside the gene matches: 10. This CDR3 is built from 15 residues. CDR3 residues: CASSTRQGKVGELFF. CDR3 coding DNA: TGTGCCAGCAGCACCCGACAGGGAAAGGTCGGGGAGCTGTTTTTT. The full variable domain, rest sourced from reference TRBV7-9 and TRBJ2-2, is DTGVSQNPRHKITKRGQNVTFRCDPISEHNRLYWYRQTLGQGPEFLTYFQNEAQLEKSRLLSDRFSAERPKGSFSTLEIQRTEQGDSAMYLCASSTRQGKVGELFFGEGSRLTVL.

This clonotype was seen a handful of times. The chain recombines TRBV19 with TRBJ1-5, with D possibly being TRBD1 (5 bases). Germline V gives CDR1 LNHDA, CDR2 SQIVND (reference sequence). Trimming left V 6 bases short and J 3 bases short, with 15 bases between. The CDR3 has 15 amino acids. The CDR3, as DNA: TGTGCCAGTAGGCATAGGTCCAGGGTCAATCAGCCCCAGCATTTT. Protein product: CASRHRSRVNQPQHF.